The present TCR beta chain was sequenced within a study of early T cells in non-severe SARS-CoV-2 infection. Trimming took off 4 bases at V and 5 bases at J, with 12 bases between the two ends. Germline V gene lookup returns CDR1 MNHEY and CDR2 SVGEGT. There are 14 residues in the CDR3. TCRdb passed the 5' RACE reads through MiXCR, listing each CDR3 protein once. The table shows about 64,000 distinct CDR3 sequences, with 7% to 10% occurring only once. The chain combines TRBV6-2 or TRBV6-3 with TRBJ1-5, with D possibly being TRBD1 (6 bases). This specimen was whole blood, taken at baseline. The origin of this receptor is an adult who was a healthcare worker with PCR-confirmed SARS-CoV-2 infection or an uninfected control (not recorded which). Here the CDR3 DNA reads TGTGCCAGCAGTTCCGGACAGACTTATCAGCCCCAGCATTTT. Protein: CASSSGQTYQPQHF.